These 9 T cell receptor beta chains were all obtained from the same sample, sequenced in a study of blood T cell repertoires in COVID-19. The assay was immunoSEQ multiplex PCR, and TCRdb's table has in-frame clones only and misses some. The profile shows around 50,000 clones, 87% of them singletons. Sequencing input: peripheral blood. These receptors originate from a woman older than 75 with COVID-19, enrolled during active disease.

The chain combines TRBV4-1 with TRBJ2-1; D may be TRBD1 (7 bases). In germline, CDR1 is MGHRA, CDR2 YSYEKL. The ends were cut back, 4 bases at V and 3 bases at J, with 16 bases in the middle. The CDR3 spans 16 residues. CDR3 DNA: TGCGCCAGCAGCCGGGACTCCGGGACAGACTACAATGAGCAGTTCTTC. This gives the protein CASSRDSGTDYNEQFF.

Regarding this clone: A read error may account for a junction end that differs from germline. J is TRBJ2-7 and V is TRBV4-1, with D possibly matching TRBD2 (6 bases). Germline-derived CDR1 and CDR2 are MGHRA and YSYEKL. The CDR3 contains 12 residues. The chain's CDR3 is CASSPPGLKMEF. The CDR3 region has the DNA TGCGCCAGCAGCCCCCCGGGACTCAAAATGGAATTC.

The chain combines TRBV2 with TRBJ1-1; 7 bases map to TRBD1. CDR1 and CDR2 from the germline V gene are SNHLY and FYNNEI. This CDR3 comprises 14 residues. The V and J ends lost 4 bases and 0 bases, in that order; junction bases with no gene match: 2. CDR3 coding DNA: TGTGCCAGCAGTGCGGACAGGCTGAACACTGAAGCTTTCTTT. Protein: CASSADRLNTEAFF.

The chain couples TRBV2 to TRBJ2-6, with 8 nucleotides matching TRBD1. Germline CDR1 and CDR2: SNHLY and FYNNEI. V trimming: 3 bases; J trimming: 3 bases; junction bases outside the gene matches: 7. This CDR3 is built from 17 residues. The CDR3 sequence is CASSDLTGEVGANVLTF. Written as DNA, the CDR3 is TGTGCCAGCAGTGACTTGACAGGGGAGGTTGGGGCCAACGTCCTGACTTTC.

The CDR3 nucleotides read TGTGCCAGCAGCCTTCGGACAGATGGAAACTATGGCTACACCTTC. This translates into CASSLRTDGNYGYTF. This chain connects TRBV9 to TRBJ1-2; the D gene is possibly TRBD1 (6 bases). Germline V CDR1 and CDR2: SGDLS, YYNGEE. The CDR3 is 15 amino acids. Trimming removed 4 bases from V and 2 bases from J, with 15 bases in between.

The gene calls are TRBV7-2 and TRBJ1-2; D is unresolved. CDR3 length: 14 residues. Germline V lookup: CDR1 SGHTA, CDR2 FQGNSA. With 7 bases removed from V and 9 bases from J, the gap between germline ends came to 21 bases. The CDR3 DNA reads TGTGCCAGCAATATCGGGAGGGTCGGGAGTCGCTACACCTTC. Translation: CASNIGRVGSRYTF.

The CDR3, as DNA: TGCGCCAGCAGCTTGGCCGGGTTTCCGAATAATTCACCCCTCCACTTT. The encoded protein is CASSLAGFPNNSPLHF. The chain has TRBV5-1 and TRBJ1-6; D is undetermined. The V end was cut by 0 bases, the J end by 5 bases, with 12 bases between. CDR3 length: 16 amino acids. Germline V gene sequence: CDR1 SGHRS, CDR2 YFSETQ.

In its sample, this clone was seen a few times. The rearrangement uses TRBV19 and TRBJ1-5, with TRBD1 identical over 8 bases. This CDR3 spans 16 amino acids. Germline CDR1 and CDR2: LNHDA and SQIVND (reference sequence). Trimming took 7 bases from V and 2 from J; bases not matched to a gene: 10. This chain's CDR3 is CASTAGRGLGNQPQHF. CDR3 in DNA: TGTGCCAGTACGGCGGGCAGGGGGCTGGGCAATCAGCCCCAGCATTTT. The full variable domain, its missing parts supplied by reference TRBV19 and TRBJ1-5, is DGGITQSPKYLFRKEGQNVTLSCEQNLNHDAMYWYRQDPGQGLRLIYYSQIVNDFQKGDIAEGYSVSREKKESFPLTVTSAQKNPTAFYLCASTAGRGLGNQPQHFGDGTRLSIL.

V and J are TRBV6-5 and TRBJ2-2, with TRBD1 matching over 8 bases. The CDR3 length is 14 residues. V was pared by 8 bases and J by 5 bases, with 7 bases of the junction left unmatched. Looked up from germline, CDR1 is MNHEY and CDR2 is SVGAGI. In nucleotides, the CDR3 is TGTGCCAGCCTCGGACAGGGCTTGACCGGGGAGCTGTTTTTT. Protein sequence: CASLGQGLTGELFF.